This is a list of T cell receptor beta chains from one sample in a study of blood T cells in healthy people across ages. TCRdb reanalysed the 5' RACE reads using MiXCR and keeps one entry per CDR3 protein. The table has 1.5 million to 2 million distinct CDR3 sequences, 30% to 40% seen once; the top ten hold about 11%. The specimen sequenced was blood. The receptors derive from a woman aged 30 to 39 in good health. Each CDR3 is given with its conserved first and last residue. D genes are given only for firm matches. Size is omitted from some rows. Given values are once, few, many or a class for expanded clones.

>NA|TRBJ2-3|NA|TRBV4-2
TGTGCCAGCAGCCAAGAGGCAGCCTCCACAGATACGCAGTATTTT
CASSQEAASTDTQYF
>few|TRBJ1-2|TRBD1|TRBV11-2
TGTGCCAGCAGCTTAGCGGGACAGTTCCATGGCTACACCTTC
CASSLAGQFHGYTF
>NA|TRBJ2-7|NA|TRBV9
TGTGCCAGCAGCGTATTGGACAGACCCCACGAGCAGTACTTC
CASSVLDRPHEQYF
>NA|TRBJ1-5|NA|TRBV28
TGTGCCAGCAGGGGGGCTAGAAGCAATCAGCCCCAGCATTTT
CASRGARSNQPQHF
>NA|TRBJ2-1|NA|TRBV28
TGTGCCAGCAGCCCCCGGACGGATGAGCAGTTCTTC
CASSPRTDEQFF
>NA|TRBJ2-1|NA|TRBV7-9
TGTGCCAGCAGCTCTGGCTGGGGGCGCCAATACAATGAGCAGTTCTTC
CASSSGWGRQYNEQFF
>NA|TRBJ2-5|NA|TRBV5-1
TGCGCCAGCAGCCCGAACGGTTCGGGGTCCCAGTACTTC
CASSPNGSGSQYF
>few|TRBJ2-5|NA|TRBV29-1
TGCAGCGTTGGGCGGATGGTCCAAGAGACCCAGTACTTC
CSVGRMVQETQYF
>NA|TRBJ2-3|TRBD1|TRBV18
TGTGCCAGCTCACCGACACTACCGGACAGGGGAGGCACAGATACGCAGTATTTT
CASSPTLPDRGGTDTQYF
>NA|TRBJ2-5|TRBD2|TRBV5-1
TGCGCCAGCAGCTGGGGACTAGCGGGAAACTTGGAGACCCAGTACTTC
CASSWGLAGNLETQYF
>NA|TRBJ2-3|TRBD1|TRBV5-1
TGCGCCAGCAGCTGGGGGACAGGGACGGGGAGCACAGATACGCAGTATTTT
CASSWGTGTGSTDTQYF
>NA|TRBJ2-1|TRBD2|TRBV29-1
TGCAGCGTCCCCCGGGACTACAGCTCCTACAATGAGCAGTTCTTC
CSVPRDYSSYNEQFF
>few|TRBJ2-7|NA|TRBV28
TGTGCCAGCAGTTCCCCCGGGACAAAGTCCTACGAGCAGTACTTC
CASSSPGTKSYEQYF
>NA|TRBJ2-5|NA|TRBV11-2
TGTGCCAGCAGCCAGACAGGGGTTGGGGGGGCCCAGTACTTC
CASSQTGVGGAQYF
>few|TRBJ2-5|TRBD1|TRBV15
TGTGCCACCAGCCCCCGGGACAGGGGGCAAGCACAGTACTTC
CATSPRDRGQAQYF
>NA|TRBJ2-1|NA|TRBV5-1
TGCGCCAGCAGCCCGATGGGGGACAATGAGCAGTTCTTC
CASSPMGDNEQFF
>NA|TRBJ1-1|TRBD1|TRBV6-5
TGTGCCAGCAGTTACTCGGGATTTCAGGGGGCTGAAGCTTTCTTT
CASSYSGFQGAEAFF
>NA|TRBJ2-1|TRBD2|TRBV7-3
TGTGCCAGCAGCTTAAATTTCGTAGCGGGAGGGGTGGGCAATGAGCAGTTCTTC
CASSLNFVAGGVGNEQFF
>NA|TRBJ1-6|NA|TRBV27
TGTGCCAGCAGTTTATCCCGGGTTAATTCACCCCTCCACTTT
CASSLSRVNSPLHF
>few|TRBJ1-2|NA|TRBV20-1
TGCAGTGCAAGGACAATCAGCTACACCTTC
CSARTISYTF
>NA|TRBJ2-1|NA|TRBV18
TGTGCCAGCTCACCAGTAGCTTTCCGACTCGACAATGAGCAGTTCTTC
CASSPVAFRLDNEQFF
>NA|TRBJ1-2|NA|TRBV15
TGTGCCACCAGCAGGGAGGCCCTCTATGGCTACACCTTC
CATSREALYGYTF
>NA|TRBJ2-3|TRBD2|TRBV5-4
TGTGCCAGCAGCAGGGGACTAGCGGGGGGGCCGAGTGCAGATACGCAGTATTTT
CASSRGLAGGPSADTQYF
>NA|TRBJ2-5|TRBD1|TRBV6-1
TGTGCCAGCAGTGGGGGACAGGGGGCGCGTGAGCAGTACTTC
CASSGGQGAREQYF
>few|TRBJ2-5|NA|TRBV7-8
TGTGCCAGCAGCCCCCCCGCGTCCGGGGAGACCCAGTACTTC
CASSPPASGETQYF
>NA|TRBJ2-1|TRBD2|TRBV27
TGTGCCAGCAGTTTACGAACTAGCGGGAGGGAAAATGAGCAGTTCTTC
CASSLRTSGRENEQFF
>NA|TRBJ2-5|NA|TRBV20-1
TGCAGTGCTAGGGGGGTGGACTTAGGGGAGACCCAGTACTTC
CSARGVDLGETQYF
>NA|TRBJ2-7|NA|TRBV7-6
TGTGCCAGCAGCCTCCTCGGGGGACAGACCTCCTACGAGCAGTACTTC
CASSLLGGQTSYEQYF
>NA|TRBJ2-5|TRBD2|TRBV4-2
TGTGCCAGCAGCCGACTAGCGGGGGGGCCAAAGGGAGAGACCCAGTACTTC
CASSRLAGGPKGETQYF
>few|TRBJ2-3|TRBD1|TRBV15
TGTGCCACCAGCAGAGATGACCCCAGGACAGGGTCCGTCACAGATACGCAGTATTTT
CATSRDDPRTGSVTDTQYF
>NA|TRBJ2-3|NA|TRBV13
TGTGCCAGCACCCAAGGGCGGGGCACAGATACGCAGTATTTT
CASTQGRGTDTQYF
>few|TRBJ2-5|NA|TRBV20-1
TGCAGTGCTAGCGGGAGCTACGAGACCCAGTACTTC
CSASGSYETQYF
>NA|TRBJ2-5|TRBD1|TRBV27
TGTGCCAGCAGTTTTCGGTGGGAGACAGGGTTTTACCAAGAGACCCAGTACTTC
CASSFRWETGFYQETQYF
>NA|TRBJ2-7|TRBD2|TRBV15
TGTGCCACCAGCAGAGATTATGTAGCGGGAGACCACGAGCAGTACTTC
CATSRDYVAGDHEQYF
>NA|TRBJ1-5|NA|TRBV20-1
TGCAGTGCTAGTCGGGGGGATCAGCCCCAGCATTTT
CSASRGDQPQHF
>many|TRBJ1-1|NA|TRBV12-3/TRBV12-4
TGTGCCAGCAGTTTTGGGGGGAACACTGAAGCTTTCTTT
CASSFGGNTEAFF
>NA|TRBJ2-5|NA|TRBV20-1
TGCAGTGCTAGAGACGGGGGAAAAGAGACCCAGTACTTC
CSARDGGKETQYF
>NA|TRBJ1-5|TRBD1|TRBV27
TGTGCCAGCAGTTCCGACAGGGTAACAGGCAATCAGCCCCAGCATTTT
CASSSDRVTGNQPQHF
>few|TRBJ2-3|TRBD2|TRBV6-6
TGTGCCAGCAGTTACCCTCCCGCGGGGGGCACCACAGATACGCAGTATTTT
CASSYPPAGGTTDTQYF
>NA|TRBJ2-5|NA|TRBV11-2
TGTGCCAGCAGCTTGGGCAGCAAACAAGAGACCCAGTACTTC
CASSLGSKQETQYF
>NA|TRBJ2-1|NA|TRBV3-1
TGTGCCAGCAGCCAATCTGGACGTGAGCAGTTCTTC
CASSQSGREQFF
>few|TRBJ2-4|NA|TRBV29-1
TGCAGCGTCCGCGGGGCAGGGGTGGACATTCAGTACTTC
CSVRGAGVDIQYF
>NA|TRBJ2-5|NA|TRBV11-2
TGTGCCAGCAGCTTACAGGCAGGGTGGAAAGAGACCCAGTACTTC
CASSLQAGWKETQYF
>once|TRBJ1-1|NA|TRBV6-1
TGTGCCAGCAGGCGACAAGTGAACACTGAAGCTTTCTTT
CASRRQVNTEAFF
>NA|TRBJ2-1|NA|TRBV4-1
TGCGCCAGCAGCCAAGGAGGAGTAGGACCCCAAGAGACCCAGTTCTTC
CASSQGGVGPQETQFF
>few|TRBJ2-4|NA|TRBV7-2
TGTGGCGCGGGGACGGCCAAAAACATTCAGTACTTC
CGAGTAKNIQYF
>many|TRBJ2-1|NA|TRBV29-1
TGCAGCGTTGTGGGGCAGGGGGGGTACAATGAGCAGTTCTTC
CSVVGQGGYNEQFF